This T cell receptor beta chain comes out of a study of blood T cell repertoires in COVID-19 (dated by TCRdb to between 2020 and 2021). Regarding the complete study: Samples from collaborators originated in the United States, Italy and Spain and spanned both the acute and convalescent phases of COVID-19. The dataset comprised deeply sampled blood TCRbeta repertoires from subjects exposed to, actively infected with, or recovered from COVID-19. The sample metadata nearly always contained a de-identified subject ID, COVID-19 status, age in years and sex. HLA class I and class II types, where available, came from metadata supplied by the sample provider rather than from assay-based typing. The repertoires were made available in a free public database intended to serve as a resource for research on the immune response to SARS-CoV-2. The material from the prospective study consisted of cDNA or gDNA derived from T cells, B-cell-depleted T cells, or PBMCs. Samples were obtained from the ongoing ImmuneRACE study (first 160 participants) and from about 1,300 subjects provided by 6 global collaborators. General findings and caveats noted by the study authors: How much clinical and demographic metadata was included differed by source and by participant, and the metadata was provided uncurated.

Whole blood was collected in K2EDTA tubes by collaborating institutions according to the institutions' own protocols. Collaborator samples were shipped for TCRbeta analysis as frozen whole blood, isolated PBMCs, or DNA extracted from either sample type. The CDR3 contains 17 residues, cysteine and phenylalanine counted. The kept DNA is CDR3 alone, 51 bases in frame from the first base. Trimmed from V: 1 base; trimmed from J: 4 bases; junction bases lacking a gene match: 7. The germline V gene (reference sequence) sets CDR1 to LGHDT and CDR2 to YNNKEL. This clone was detected only once. The clone's antigen remains unknown. Base qualities are not at hand, and no much larger clone is one base apart. TCRbeta CDR3 regions were amplified from genomic DNA by means of the immunoSEQ Assay, a bias-controlled multiplex PCR. From the authors' description of their analysis: The number of nucleated cells in each sample was estimated from the amplification of reference gene primers within the assay. To quantify the absolute abundance of each unique TCRbeta CDR3 rearrangement, sequence reads were collapsed and filtered. For each sample, productive Simpson clonality was calculated as the square root of Simpson's diversity index over productive rearrangements. The immuneACCESS repertoire file appears here via TCRdb, limited to in-frame rearrangements. These files lack a portion of the clones; in checked studies, under half of the deficit traces to unresolved V genes, and the cause of the others is not known. The DNA gave D and trimming, while V, J and clone size come from that table. Recorded for this sample are over 100,000 clones; more than 70% of them occurred a single time. About a tenth of the sample rests with the top ten.

The sequencing sample was made of peripheral blood. The sequence was obtained from a man aged 45-65 years with acute or convalescent COVID-19. The rearrangement joined TRBV3-1 (or the pseudogene TRBV3-2) to TRBJ2-3; 11 junctional bases match TRBD2. The CDR3 region reads CASSQGLAGIPPDTQYF. In nucleotide form, the sequence is TGTGCCAGCAGCCAAGGACTAGCGGGAATCCCTCCAGATACGCAGTATTTT.